This TCR beta chain comes out of a study of blood T cell repertoires in COVID-19. Background on the study: Acute and convalescent COVID-19 specimens originated in the United States, Italy and Spain. Sample material is recorded as cDNA or gDNA derived from T cells, B-cell-depleted T cells, or PBMCs.

Germline CDR1 SEHNR, CDR2 FQNEAQ (reference sequence). V lost 5 bases and J 3 bases, leaving 20 bases between the germline ends. There are 16 residues in the CDR3. This clone was found once. In the authors' workflow: Researchers report that nucleated cell counts were estimated from reference gene primer amplification. Sequencing used immunoSEQ multiplex PCR; TCRdb keeps in-frame clones, though not all of them. The V and J calls and the clone size are those of that table, but D and trimming were determined from the DNA. The sample lists about 200,000 clones, around nine tenths occurring once. The sequenced sample was peripheral blood. The sequence came from a man between 18 and 29 years old with active or convalescent COVID-19. The genes are TRBV7-9 and TRBJ2-7; D perhaps matches TRBD1 (6 bases). The CDR3, as DNA: TGTGCCAGCAGCCACTTCGCAACAGGGAGTTTCTACGAGCAGTACTTC. Protein sequence: CASSHFATGSFYEQYF.